This is a list of T cell receptor beta chains from one sample in a study of T cells in Graves' hyperthyroidism and ophthalmopathy. TCRdb fed the multiplex PCR reads into MiXCR, producing one record per CDR3 protein. Of under 700,000 distinct CDR3 sequences in the sample, roughly 46% were seen once. The source material was peripheral blood or thyroid tissue (not recorded which). Receptor source: a woman aged 18-35 years with Graves' hyperthyroidism. Both conserved end residues are part of each CDR3. Each record gives: CDR3 protein, CDR3 DNA, J gene, CDR3 length, D gene, V gene, clone size. D genes are given only for firm matches. Part of the rows lack a size; the others show once, few, many or a class for expanded clones.

CDR3: CASSSPGVQETQYF; DNA: TGTGCCAGCAGTTCCCCAGGGGTTCAAGAGACCCAGTACTTC; J: TRBJ2-5; length: 14; D: -; V: TRBV25-1; size: -
CDR3: CASSFYMTVLNTEAFF; DNA: TGTGCCAGCAGTTTTTATATGACGGTCCTCAACACTGAAGCTTTCTTT; J: TRBJ1-1; length: 16; D: -; V: TRBV12-3/TRBV12-4; size: -
CDR3: CAITPTSGSTYEQYF; DNA: TGTGCCATCACTCCTACTAGCGGATCCACCTACGAGCAGTACTTC; J: TRBJ2-7; length: 15; D: TRBD2; V: TRBV10-3; size: once
CDR3: CASSLVGVGGQPQHF; DNA: TGTGCCAGCAGCTTGGTAGGGGTGGGAGGTCAGCCCCAGCATTTT; J: TRBJ1-5; length: 15; D: -; V: TRBV5-4; size: -
CDR3: CASSETGLGNQPQHF; DNA: TGTGCCAGCAGCGAAACAGGGTTGGGCAATCAGCCCCAGCATTTT; J: TRBJ1-5; length: 15; D: -; V: TRBV12-3/TRBV12-4; size: many
CDR3: CSARRDTGELFF; DNA: TGCAGTGCCCGGAGGGACACCGGGGAGCTGTTTTTT; J: TRBJ2-2; length: 12; D: -; V: TRBV20-1; size: few
CDR3: CSVGQAGEKLFF; DNA: TGCAGCGTAGGACAGGCGGGTGAAAAACTGTTTTTT; J: TRBJ1-4; length: 12; D: TRBD1; V: TRBV29-1; size: -
CDR3: CASSPRLAGGPGETQYF; DNA: TGTGCCAGCAGCCCACGACTAGCGGGAGGGCCGGGGGAGACCCAGTACTTC; J: TRBJ2-5; length: 17; D: TRBD2; V: TRBV7-2; size: -
CDR3: CASSSTTSGGYGQYF; DNA: TGTGCCAGCAGCAGTACGACTAGCGGGGGCTACGGGCAGTACTTC; J: TRBJ2-7; length: 15; D: TRBD2; V: TRBV7-9; size: -
CDR3: CASSLSSGRFHEQYF; DNA: TGCGCCAGCAGTTTATCAAGCGGGAGGTTCCACGAGCAGTACTTC; J: TRBJ2-7; length: 15; D: TRBD2; V: TRBV7-9; size: -
CDR3: CSVVSGEENQPQHF; DNA: TGCAGCGTTGTTTCCGGGGAGGAGAATCAGCCCCAGCATTTT; J: TRBJ1-5; length: 14; D: -; V: TRBV29-1; size: few
CDR3: CSARISGYTF; DNA: TGCAGTGCTCGTATTAGCGGCTACACCTTC; J: TRBJ1-2; length: 10; D: -; V: TRBV20-1; size: few
CDR3: CASSDQGAHYGYTF; DNA: TGTGCCAGCAGTGACCAGGGGGCGCACTATGGCTACACCTTC; J: TRBJ1-2; length: 14; D: TRBD1; V: TRBV2; size: many
CDR3: CASSRQGGIYEQYF; DNA: TGTGCCAGCTCCCGACAGGGCGGTATCTACGAGCAGTACTTC; J: TRBJ2-7; length: 14; D: TRBD1; V: TRBV2; size: -
CDR3: CASSDRRGSNTEAFF; DNA: TGTGCCAGCAGCGATCGACGGGGGTCTAACACTGAAGCTTTCTTT; J: TRBJ1-1; length: 15; D: -; V: TRBV7-9; size: -
CDR3: CASSPREGFEQHF; DNA: TGTGCCAGCAGCCCTAGGGAGGGTTTCGAGCAGCACTTC; J: TRBJ2-7; length: 13; D: TRBD2; V: TRBV6-1; size: -
CDR3: CSAAPSPYEQYF; DNA: TGCAGTGCAGCCCCGAGTCCTTACGAGCAGTACTTC; J: TRBJ2-7; length: 12; D: -; V: TRBV20-1; size: few
CDR3: CASSYLVSGTGELFF; DNA: TGTGCCAGCAGTTACTTGGTATCGGGCACCGGGGAGCTGTTTTTT; J: TRBJ2-2; length: 15; D: -; V: TRBV6-5; size: -
CDR3: CAISDLAGTAEAFF; DNA: TGTGCCATCAGTGACCTCGCGGGCACTGCTGAAGCTTTCTTT; J: TRBJ1-1; length: 14; D: -; V: TRBV10-3; size: -
CDR3: CSVQGLEQYF; DNA: TGCAGCGTGCAGGGTCTCGAGCAGTACTTC; J: TRBJ2-7; length: 10; D: -; V: TRBV29-1; size: many
CDR3: CASSYFTGEAFF; DNA: TGTGCCAGCAGTTACTTCACAGGTGAAGCTTTCTTT; J: TRBJ1-1; length: 12; D: -; V: TRBV6-5; size: few
CDR3: CATSRDRGGTEAFF; DNA: TGTGCCACCAGCAGAGATCGAGGGGGGACTGAAGCTTTCTTT; J: TRBJ1-1; length: 14; D: -; V: TRBV15; size: few
CDR3: CASIQVGRVGTDTQYF; DNA: TGTGCCAGCATTCAGGTCGGCAGGGTTGGCACAGATACGCAGTATTTT; J: TRBJ2-3; length: 16; D: -; V: TRBV25-1; size: -
CDR3: CAISATQRYGYTF; DNA: TGTGCCATCAGTGCGACACAGCGATATGGCTACACCTTC; J: TRBJ1-2; length: 13; D: -; V: TRBV10-3; size: -
CDR3: CASSWNLATGELFF; DNA: TGCGCCAGCAGCTGGAATTTGGCCACCGGGGAGCTGTTTTTT; J: TRBJ2-2; length: 14; D: -; V: TRBV5-1; size: -